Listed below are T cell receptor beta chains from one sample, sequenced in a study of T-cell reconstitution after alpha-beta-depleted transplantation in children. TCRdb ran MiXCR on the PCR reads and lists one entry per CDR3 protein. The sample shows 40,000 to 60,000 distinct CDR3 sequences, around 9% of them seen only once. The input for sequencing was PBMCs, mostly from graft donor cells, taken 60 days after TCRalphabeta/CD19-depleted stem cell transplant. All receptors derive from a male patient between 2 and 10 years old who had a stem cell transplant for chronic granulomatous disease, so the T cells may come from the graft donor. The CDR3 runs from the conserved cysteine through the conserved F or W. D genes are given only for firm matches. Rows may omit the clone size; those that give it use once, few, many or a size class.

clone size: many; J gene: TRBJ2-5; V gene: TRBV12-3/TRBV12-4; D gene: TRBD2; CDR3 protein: CASSRGLAGTVEETQYF
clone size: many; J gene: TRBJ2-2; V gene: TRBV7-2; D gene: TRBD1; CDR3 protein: CASRSGTANTGELFF
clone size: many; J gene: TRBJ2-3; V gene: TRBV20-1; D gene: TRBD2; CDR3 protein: CSARDRRGLAGVGGTDTQYF
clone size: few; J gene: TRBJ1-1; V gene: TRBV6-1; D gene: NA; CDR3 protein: CASSGTRGGRNTEAFF
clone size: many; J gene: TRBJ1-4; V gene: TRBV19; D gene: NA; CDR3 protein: CASSMGGYGPEKLFF
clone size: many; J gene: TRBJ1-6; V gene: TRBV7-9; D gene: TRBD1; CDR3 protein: CASSLGSGTGTSPLHF
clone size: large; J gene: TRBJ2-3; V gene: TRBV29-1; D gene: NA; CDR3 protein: CSVKVGSDTQYF
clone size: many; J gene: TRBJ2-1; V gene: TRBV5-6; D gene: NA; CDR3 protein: CASSLAGQGLHEQFF
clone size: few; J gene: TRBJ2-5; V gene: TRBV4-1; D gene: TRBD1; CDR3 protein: CASSQAERPGQGKETQYF
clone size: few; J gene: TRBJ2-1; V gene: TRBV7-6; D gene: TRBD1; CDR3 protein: CASSLDRADNEQFF
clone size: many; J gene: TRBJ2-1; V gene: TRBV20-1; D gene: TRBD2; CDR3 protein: CSISGTSGYNEQFF
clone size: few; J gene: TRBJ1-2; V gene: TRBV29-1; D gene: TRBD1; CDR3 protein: CSVVGTGGDGYTF
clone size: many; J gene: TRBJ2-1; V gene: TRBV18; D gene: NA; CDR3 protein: CASSPQGLEDNEQFF
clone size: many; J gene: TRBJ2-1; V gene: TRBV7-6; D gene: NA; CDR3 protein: CASSLAGEVGEQFF
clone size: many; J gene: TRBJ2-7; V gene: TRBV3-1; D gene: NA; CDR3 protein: CASSQRSPPYEQYF
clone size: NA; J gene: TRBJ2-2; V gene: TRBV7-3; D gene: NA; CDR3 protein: CASSKNGRLNTGELFF
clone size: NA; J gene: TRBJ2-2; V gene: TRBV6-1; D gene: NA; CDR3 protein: CASSLEMVTGELFF
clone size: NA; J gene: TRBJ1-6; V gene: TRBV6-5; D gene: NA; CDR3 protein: CASRAPGPSNSPLHF
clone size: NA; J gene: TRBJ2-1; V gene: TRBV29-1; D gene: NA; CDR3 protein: CSVEDPPNDEQFF
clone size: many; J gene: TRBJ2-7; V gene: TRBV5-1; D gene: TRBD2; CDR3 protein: CASSLNRGEQYF
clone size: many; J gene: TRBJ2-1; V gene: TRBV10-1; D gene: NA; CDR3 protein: CASGPGPLDEQFF
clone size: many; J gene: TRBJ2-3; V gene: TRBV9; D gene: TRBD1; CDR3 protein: CASSVGTGKDTQYF